This passage covers 8 T cell receptor beta chains from one sample sequenced in a study of a mutant IDH1 vaccine in newly diagnosed glioma. The time point is: week 11, during vaccination. In every dose of vaccine, 300 ug of mutant IDH1 20-mer peptide was given alongside topical imiquimod. Assay used: immunoSEQ multiplex PCR; TCRdb lists only in-frame clones, some missing. Of 20,000 to 30,000 clones in the sample, roughly 85% were seen once. Antigens for these TCRs are unknown. The sequenced sample was PBMCs, obtained from a glioma patient whose treatment included an IDH1 peptide vaccine. These receptors all stem from a man aged 35 to 55 with glioma.

This clone was picked up a small number of times. The CDR3 DNA follows: TGTGCCAGCGGGCTACAGGGACGGAGGACTGAAGCTTTCTTT. Amino acids: CASGLQGRRTEAFF. The chain joins TRBV6-6 to TRBJ1-1; the D gene is possibly TRBD1 (6 bases). This CDR3 region has 14 residues. V was shortened by 8 bases and J by 5 bases, with 18 bases between the two germline ends. Germline CDR1 MNHNY, CDR2 SVGAGI (reference sequence).

This clone came up a few times. The rearrangement links TRBV9 to TRBJ2-7; D gene unclear. CDR3 size: 13 residues. CDR1 and CDR2 (germline): SGDLS, YYNGEE. V dropped 3 bases and J dropped 5 bases, with 12 bases sitting between them. In DNA, the CDR3 is TGTGCCAGCAGCGCACGGGTCAACGACGAGCAGTACGTC. Protein: CASSARVNDEQYV.

The chain combines TRBV7-9 with TRBJ2-1; D gene unclear. Trimming removed 1 base from V and 10 bases from J, with 20 bases in between. The germline V gene has CDR1 SEHNR and CDR2 FQNEAQ (reference sequence). The CDR3 is 16 amino acids. Here the CDR3 reads CASSLGLSAVGGEQFF. DNA for the CDR3: TGTGCCAGCAGCTTAGGGCTCAGCGCCGTAGGTGGGGAGCAGTTCTTC. Drawing the rest from reference TRBV7-9 and TRBJ2-1, the complete variable domain is DTGVSQNPRHKITKRGQNVTFRCDPISEHNRLYWYRQTLGQGPEFLTYFQNEAQLEKSRLLSDRFSAERPKGSFSTLEIQRTEQGDSAMYLCASSLGLSAVGGEQFFGPGTRLTVL.

V is TRBV30 and J is TRBJ2-1; 7 bases are shared with TRBD2. The germline gives CDR1 GTSNPN, CDR2 SVGIG (reference sequence). The CDR3 is made up of 15 amino acids. V dropped 2 bases and J dropped 5; count of bases not matched to a gene: 9. For the CDR3, the DNA is TGTGCCTGGAGTACGGCGGGAGCGGGAAACAATGAGCAGTTCTTC. Protein sequence: CAWSTAGAGNNEQFF. Supplemented by reference TRBV30 and TRBJ2-1, the full variable domain reads SQTIHQWPATLVQPVGSPLSLECTVEGTSNPNLYWYRQAAGRGLQLLFYSVGIGQISSEVPQNLSASRPQDRQFILSSKKLLLSDSGFYLCAWSTAGAGNNEQFFGPGTRLTVL.

The chain uses TRBV30 and TRBJ2-2; D gene uncertain. The CDR3 consists of 16 residues. Germline V gene sequence: CDR1 GTSNPN, CDR2 SVGIG (reference sequence). V was shortened by 0 bases and J by 0 bases, with 11 bases between the two germline ends. The CDR3 bases are TGTGCCTGGAGTGTGTTATCCGTCGCGAACACCGGGGAGCTGTTTTTT. It encodes CAWSVLSVANTGELFF.

The chain joins TRBV5-5 to TRBJ2-1; D ambiguous. The CDR3 runs to 15 residues. CDR1 is SGHKS, CDR2 YYEKEE, per germline (reference sequence). Trimming stripped 0 bases from V and 3 bases from J, with 10 bases between. DNA for the CDR3: TGTGCCAGCAGCTTGGCGGTAGCAGTCTACAATGAGCAGTTCTTC. It encodes CASSLAVAVYNEQFF.

This chain uses TRBV6-5 with TRBJ1-3, with a weak D call TRBD1 (5 bases). The V end lost 3 bases, the J end lost 0 bases, and 9 bases lay between the germline ends. Germline V gene sequence: CDR1 MNHEY, CDR2 SVGAGI. The CDR3 contains 15 residues. CDR3 residues: CASSYTGNSGNTIYF. For the CDR3, the DNA is TGTGCCAGCAGTTATACAGGCAACTCTGGAAACACCATATATTTT.

The chain carries TRBV7-8 and TRBJ2-2, with 11 bases aligning to TRBD2. CDR1 is SGHVS, CDR2 FQNEAQ, per germline. The CDR3 covers 16 residues. J was trimmed by 0 bases and V by 5 bases; bases with no gene match: 2. The chain's CDR3 is CASSLTSGTNTGELFF. In DNA, the CDR3 is TGTGCCAGCAGCCTGACTAGCGGGACGAACACCGGGGAGCTGTTTTTT.